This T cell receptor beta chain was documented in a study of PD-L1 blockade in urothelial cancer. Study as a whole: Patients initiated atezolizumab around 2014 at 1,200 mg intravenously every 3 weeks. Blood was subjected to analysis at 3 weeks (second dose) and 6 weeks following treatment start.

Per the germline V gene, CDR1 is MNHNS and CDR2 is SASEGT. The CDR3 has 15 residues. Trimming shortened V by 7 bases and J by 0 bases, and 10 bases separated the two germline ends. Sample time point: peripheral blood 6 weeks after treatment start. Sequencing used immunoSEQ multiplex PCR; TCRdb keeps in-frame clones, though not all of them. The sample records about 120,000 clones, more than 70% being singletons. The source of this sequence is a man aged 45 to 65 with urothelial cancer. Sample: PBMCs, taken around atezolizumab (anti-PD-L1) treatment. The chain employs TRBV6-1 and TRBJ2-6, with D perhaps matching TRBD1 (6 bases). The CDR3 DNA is TGTGCCAGCATAGGACAGCCCTCTGGGGCCAACGTCCTGACTTTC. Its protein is CASIGQPSGANVLTF.